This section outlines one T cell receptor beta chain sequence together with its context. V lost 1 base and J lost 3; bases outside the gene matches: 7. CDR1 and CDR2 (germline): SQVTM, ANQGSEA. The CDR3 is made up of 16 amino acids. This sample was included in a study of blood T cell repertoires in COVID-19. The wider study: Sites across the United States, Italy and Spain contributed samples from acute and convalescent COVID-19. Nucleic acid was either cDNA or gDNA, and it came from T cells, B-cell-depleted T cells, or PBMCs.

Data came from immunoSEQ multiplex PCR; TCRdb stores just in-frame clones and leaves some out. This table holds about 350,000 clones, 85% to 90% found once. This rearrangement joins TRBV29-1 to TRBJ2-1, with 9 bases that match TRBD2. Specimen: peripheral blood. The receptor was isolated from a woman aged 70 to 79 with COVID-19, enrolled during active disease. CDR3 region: CSVEGWERGDYNEQFF. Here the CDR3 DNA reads TGCAGCGTTGAAGGTTGGGAGCGGGGGGACTACAATGAGCAGTTCTTC.